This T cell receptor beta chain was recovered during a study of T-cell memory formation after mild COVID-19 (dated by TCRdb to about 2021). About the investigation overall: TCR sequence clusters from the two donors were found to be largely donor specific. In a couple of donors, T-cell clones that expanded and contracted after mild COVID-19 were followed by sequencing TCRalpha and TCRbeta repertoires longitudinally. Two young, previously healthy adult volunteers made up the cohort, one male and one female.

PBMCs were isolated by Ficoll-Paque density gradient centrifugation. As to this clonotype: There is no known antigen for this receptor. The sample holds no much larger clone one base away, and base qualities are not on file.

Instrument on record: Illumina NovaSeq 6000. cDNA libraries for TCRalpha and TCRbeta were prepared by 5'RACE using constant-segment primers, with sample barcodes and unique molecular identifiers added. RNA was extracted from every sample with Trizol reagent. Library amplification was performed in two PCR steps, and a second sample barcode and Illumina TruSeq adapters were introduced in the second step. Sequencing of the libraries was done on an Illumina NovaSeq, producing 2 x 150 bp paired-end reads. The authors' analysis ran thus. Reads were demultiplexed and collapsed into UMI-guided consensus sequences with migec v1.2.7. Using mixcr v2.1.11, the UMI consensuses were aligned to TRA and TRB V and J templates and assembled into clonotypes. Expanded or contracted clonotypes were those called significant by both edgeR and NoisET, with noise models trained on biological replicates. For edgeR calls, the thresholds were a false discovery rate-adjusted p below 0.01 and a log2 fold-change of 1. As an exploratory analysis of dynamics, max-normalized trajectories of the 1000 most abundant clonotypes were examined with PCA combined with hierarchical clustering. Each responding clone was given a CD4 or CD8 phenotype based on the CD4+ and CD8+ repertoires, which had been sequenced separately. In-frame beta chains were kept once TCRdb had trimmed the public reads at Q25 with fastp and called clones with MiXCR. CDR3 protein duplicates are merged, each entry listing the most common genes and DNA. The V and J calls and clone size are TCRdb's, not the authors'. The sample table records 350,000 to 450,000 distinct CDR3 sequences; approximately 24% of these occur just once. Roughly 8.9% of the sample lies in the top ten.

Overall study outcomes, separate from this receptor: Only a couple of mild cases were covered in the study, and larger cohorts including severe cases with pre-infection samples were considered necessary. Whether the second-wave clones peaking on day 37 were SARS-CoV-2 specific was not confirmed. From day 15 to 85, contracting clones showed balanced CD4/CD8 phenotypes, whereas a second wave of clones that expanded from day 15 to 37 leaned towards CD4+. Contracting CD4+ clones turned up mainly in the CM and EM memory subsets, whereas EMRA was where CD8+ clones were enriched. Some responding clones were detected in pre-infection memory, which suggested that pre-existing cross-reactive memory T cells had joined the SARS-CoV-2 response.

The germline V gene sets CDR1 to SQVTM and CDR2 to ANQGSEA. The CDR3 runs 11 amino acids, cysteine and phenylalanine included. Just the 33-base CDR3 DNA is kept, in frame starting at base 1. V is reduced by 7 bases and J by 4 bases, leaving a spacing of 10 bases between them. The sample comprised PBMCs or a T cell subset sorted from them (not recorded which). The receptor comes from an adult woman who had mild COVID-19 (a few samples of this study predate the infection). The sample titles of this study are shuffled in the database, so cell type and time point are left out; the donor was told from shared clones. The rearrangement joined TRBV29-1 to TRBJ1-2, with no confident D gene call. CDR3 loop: CSASVGYGYTF. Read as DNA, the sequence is TGCAGCGCTTCGGTCGGCTATGGCTACACCTTC.